This T cell receptor beta chain was observed in a study of shared clonotypes between healthy human individuals. Trimming removed 11 bases from V and 2 bases from J, with 19 bases in between. Germline loops: CDR1 MNHNS, CDR2 SASEGT. This CDR3 region has 15 residues. Study observations and caveats: Relative to clonotypes present in all four donors, those not shared had lower generation probabilities. Richness estimates generally favored naive over memory subsets.

A note on this clone: Its target is unknown.

Splitting of CD4+ cells produced CD45RA+ naive and CD45RA-negative memory subsets. Produced via immunoSEQ multiplex PCR; TCRdb's table is partial and in-frame only. The sample yields some 2 million clones, 85% to 95% seen once. This chain uses TRBV6-1 with TRBJ2-1; D gene unclear. This receptor was taken from a man aged 18 to 29 in good health. Material: naive CD4+ T cells sorted from blood. The subset was: CD45RA+ positively selected. CDR3 sequence (DNA): TGTGCCCCGCCTTTCGGAAATAAGACCTACAATGAGCAGTTCTTC. Amino acids: CAPPFGNKTYNEQFF.